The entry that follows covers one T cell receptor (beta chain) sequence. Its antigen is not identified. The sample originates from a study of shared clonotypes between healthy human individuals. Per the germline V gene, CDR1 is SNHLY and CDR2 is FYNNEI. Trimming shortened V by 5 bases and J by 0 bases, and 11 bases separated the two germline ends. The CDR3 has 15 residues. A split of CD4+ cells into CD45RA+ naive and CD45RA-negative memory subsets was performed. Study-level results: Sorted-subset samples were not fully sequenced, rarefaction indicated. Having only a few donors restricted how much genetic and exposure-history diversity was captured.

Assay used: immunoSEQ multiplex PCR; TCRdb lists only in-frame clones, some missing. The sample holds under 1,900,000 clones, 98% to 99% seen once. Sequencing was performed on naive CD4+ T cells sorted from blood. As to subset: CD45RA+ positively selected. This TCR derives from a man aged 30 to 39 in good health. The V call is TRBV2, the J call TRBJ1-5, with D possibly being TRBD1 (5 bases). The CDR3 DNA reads TGTGCCAGCAGTAAACAGGCTAATAGCAATCAGCCCCAGCATTTT. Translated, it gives CASSKQANSNQPQHF.